Included here is one T cell receptor beta chain sequence, with context. Staining for CD45RO/CCR7/CD25/CD127/CD95/CD27 allowed sorting of CD4+ naive, central memory, regulatory and stem cell-like memory cells. The entirety of the isolated RNA underwent reverse transcription, so expressed TCRB transcripts were sequenced. TCRdb's copy holds only in-frame clones and misses some; the assay was immunoSEQ multiplex PCR. This table holds about 150,000 clones, roughly 8% found once. The CDR3 has 16 amino acids. The germline gives CDR1 SGHTA, CDR2 FQGNSA. V lost 7 bases, J lost 4 bases, and 19 bases lay in between. These data are taken from a study of beta chain features in type 1 diabetes. At the level of the study: The patient and healthy donor groups were comparable for age, gender and cell yields. Summed over all samples, the examined sorted cells came to 95 million to 130 million.

The V and J genes are TRBV7-2 and TRBJ1-4; perhaps TRBD1 as D (6 bases). Sequencing used central memory CD4+ T cells from blood. The sequence derives from a man aged 18 to 29 in good health. CDR3 bases: TGTGCCAGCACCCAAGGGCCAGGGGCCCTTAATGAAAAACTGTTTTTT. Amino acids: CASTQGPGALNEKLFF.